Shown below are 12 T cell receptor beta chains from a single sample sequenced in a study of T cells in Graves' hyperthyroidism and ophthalmopathy. RNA transcripts yielded amplified TCR beta CDR3 regions. First-round RT-PCR with HTBI primers amplified the TCR CDR3 region. TCRdb reprocessed the multiplex PCR reads via MiXCR and lists one record per CDR3 protein. The table has 600,000 to 700,000 distinct CDR3 sequences, just under 45% seen once. The specimen sequenced was peripheral blood or thyroid tissue (not recorded which). The receptor source for this set is an adult man with Graves' disease, either hyperthyroidism or ophthalmopathy (not recorded which).

The chain uses TRBV29-1 and TRBJ1-2; D remains unclear. The germline V gene has CDR1 SQVTM and CDR2 ANQGSEA. CDR3 length: 11 amino acids. The germline V and J ends were trimmed by 4 bases and 9 bases, with 12 bases remaining between them. The CDR3 DNA follows: TGCAGCGTTGTAGGGCTCAGCCGCTACACCTTC. This encodes CSVVGLSRYTF.

This clonotype was seen more than once but under ten times. V usage is TRBV9 and J usage is TRBJ1-2; TRBD1 aligns across 8 bases. The V gene end was trimmed by 2 bases and the J gene end by 8 bases; junction bases not matched to a gene: 11. Germline V gives CDR1 SGDLS, CDR2 YYNGEE. This CDR3 is 15 amino acids long. The DNA of the CDR3 is TGTGCCAGCAGCGTGGGACAGGATTACTCTATGGGCTACACCTTC. This encodes CASSVGQDYSMGYTF.

This clonotype was seen more than once but under ten times. The chain is built from TRBV19 and TRBJ2-7, with TRBD1 matching 12 bases. Trimming at V came to 2 bases and at J to 5 bases, leaving 4 bases not matched to a gene. This CDR3 spans 15 amino acids. Germline V gives CDR1 LNHDA, CDR2 SQIVND (reference sequence). CDR3 amino acids: CASSIIGDRGHEQYF. DNA of the CDR3: TGTGCCAGTAGTATAATCGGGGACAGGGGGCACGAGCAGTACTTC.

The chain employs TRBV19 and TRBJ1-2, with 8 positions matching TRBD1. The CDR3 consists of 15 residues. The J segment lost 2 bases and the V segment lost 5 bases, leaving 7 bases of the junction unmatched. CDR1 and CDR2 from the germline V gene are LNHDA and SQIVND (reference sequence). In nucleotides, the CDR3 is TGTGCCAGTAGTCAAACCCGACAGGGGAACTATGGCTACACCTTC. It is translated as CASSQTRQGNYGYTF.

CDR3 DNA sequence: TGTGCCAGCAGCTTGGGACTAGCGGGAGGGGTTACGTTGGAGTACTTC. It translates to CASSLGLAGGVTLEYF. The rearrangement uses TRBV7-8 and TRBJ2-7, with TRBD2 matching over 16 bases. CDR1 is SGHVS, CDR2 FQNEAQ, per germline. V lost 3 bases to trimming and J lost 11 bases; unmatched junction nucleotides: 10. This CDR3 comprises 16 residues.

Regarding this clonotype: A much larger clone differs by one base, so this may be a read error. The conserved closing phenylalanine or tryptophan is absent in this CDR3, likely reflecting a read error. The genes are TRBV6-5 and TRBJ1-6; D is unresolved. This CDR3 has 13 residues. V was pared by 5 bases and J by 9 bases, with 11 bases between. CDR1 is MNHEY, CDR2 SVGAGI, per germline. The CDR3 loop reads CASSDHDRSPLHL. CDR3 nucleotides: TGTGCCAGCAGTGACCACGACCGTTCACCCCTCCACCTT.

This clonotype was picked up a small number of times. This may stem from a read error, because a much larger clone lies one nucleotide away. The CDR3 region is CSARGTGDQPQHF. The DNA of the CDR3 is TGCAGTGCTAGAGGGACAGGGGATCAGCCCCAGCATTTT. The chain recombines TRBV20-1 with TRBJ1-5; TRBD1 agrees at 9 bases. The CDR3 loop spans 13 amino acids. V gave up 1 base and J gave up 5 bases; unmatched junction bases: 0. Germline values: CDR1 DFQATT, CDR2 SNEGSKA (reference sequence).

This clonotype appeared many times. The CDR3 here is CSHGGETQYF. In DNA form, the CDR3 reads TGCAGCCACGGGGGTGAGACCCAGTACTTC. The J gene is TRBJ2-5, the V gene TRBV29-1; tentative D call: TRBD2 (6 bases). Germline CDR1 is SQVTM and CDR2 is ANQGSEA. The CDR3 loop spans 10 amino acids. V was shortened by 8 bases and J by 5 bases, with 9 bases between the two germline ends.

This clonotype came up once. V and J are TRBV10-3 and TRBJ1-6, with D unclear. The CDR3 is 15 amino acids. CDR1 and CDR2 from the germline V gene are ENHRY and SYGVKD. Trimming cost V 1 base and J 10 bases, with 14 bases left between them. The CDR3 protein is CAISEWEDSGSPLHF. The DNA of the CDR3 is TGTGCCATCAGTGAGTGGGAGGATTCGGGGTCACCCCTCCACTTT.

This clonotype was found a few times. This rearrangement joins TRBV7-9 to TRBJ2-7, with 8 positions matching TRBD1. V shed 2 bases, J shed 1 base, and the junction held 4 bases outside the gene matches. The CDR3 has 15 amino acids. Germline CDR1 reads SEHNR; CDR2 reads FQNEAQ (reference sequence). DNA for the CDR3: TGTGCCAGCAGCTTAAAAGACAGGGGATCCTACGAGCAGTACTTC. Protein sequence: CASSLKDRGSYEQYF.

This clonotype was recorded a few times. The chain joins TRBV2 to TRBJ2-5; tentative D call: TRBD2 (5 bases). CDR3 length: 17 amino acids. V lost 5 bases, J lost 0 bases, and 19 bases lay in between. From germline, CDR1 is SNHLY and CDR2 FYNNEI. The CDR3 region is CASSYSREFRNQETQYF. DNA of the CDR3: TGTGCCAGCAGTTACTCCCGGGAATTCAGGAACCAAGAGACCCAGTACTTC.

J is TRBJ2-7 and V is TRBV7-2, with TRBD2 matching 9 bases. The V and J ends lost 5 bases and 1 base, in that order; junction bases with no gene match: 6. CDR3 length: 15 amino acids. Germline CDR1 SGHTA, CDR2 FQGNSA. CDR3 sequence (DNA): TGTGCCAGCAGCCAAGCGCGGGGGGGTTCCTACGAGCAGTACTTC. Its protein is CASSQARGGSYEQYF.